The 2 T cell receptor beta chains given below trace back to one sample, sequenced in a study of post-analysis software for immune sequencing data. Study-wide results and caveats: Relative to controls, patients had a few TRBV segments at higher frequency, with TRBV5-6, TRBV5-1 and TRBV20-1 among these.

TCR beta cDNA libraries included unique molecular identifiers. TCRdb itself ran the PCR reads through MiXCR, one entry per CDR3 protein. The data show approximately 570,000 distinct CDR3 sequences, about 40% seen once. No antigen has been assigned to these receptors. The sample was blood. The receptor set was obtained from a girl aged 5 to 17 with multiple sclerosis.

The rearrangement uses TRBV6-1 and TRBJ2-7; D gene unclear. The DNA end is a closer match to TRBJ2-5, so the J assignment may be wrong. The CDR3 has 13 amino acids. CDR1 and CDR2 from the germline V gene are MNHNS and SASEGT. CDR3 protein: CASSEGMGWTQYF. CDR3 coding DNA: TGTGCCAGCAGTGAAGGGATGGGGTGGACCCAGTACTTC.

The V and J genes are TRBV5-1 and TRBJ2-1, with 11 bases matching TRBD2. The CDR3 has 17 residues. Germline CDR1 and CDR2: SGHRS and YFSETQ. The V and J ends lost 3 bases and 1 base, in that order; junction bases with no gene match: 6. The CDR3 is CASSSLGTSGSYNEQFF. CDR3 DNA: TGCGCCAGCAGCTCCTTGGGGACTAGCGGTTCCTACAATGAGCAGTTCTTC.